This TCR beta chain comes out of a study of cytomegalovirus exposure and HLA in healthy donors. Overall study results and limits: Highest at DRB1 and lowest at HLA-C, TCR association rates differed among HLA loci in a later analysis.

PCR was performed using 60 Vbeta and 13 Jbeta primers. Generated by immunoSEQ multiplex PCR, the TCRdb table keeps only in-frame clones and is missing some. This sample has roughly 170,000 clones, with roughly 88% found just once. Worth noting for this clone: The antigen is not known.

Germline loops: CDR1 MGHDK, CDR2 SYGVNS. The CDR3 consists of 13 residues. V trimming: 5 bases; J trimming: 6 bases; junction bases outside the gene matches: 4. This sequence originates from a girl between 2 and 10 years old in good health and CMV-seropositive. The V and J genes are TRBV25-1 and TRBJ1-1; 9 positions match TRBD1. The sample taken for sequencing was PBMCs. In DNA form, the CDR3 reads TGTGCCAGCAGTCAACAGGGGGCAGCTGAAGCTTTCTTT. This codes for CASSQQGAAEAFF.